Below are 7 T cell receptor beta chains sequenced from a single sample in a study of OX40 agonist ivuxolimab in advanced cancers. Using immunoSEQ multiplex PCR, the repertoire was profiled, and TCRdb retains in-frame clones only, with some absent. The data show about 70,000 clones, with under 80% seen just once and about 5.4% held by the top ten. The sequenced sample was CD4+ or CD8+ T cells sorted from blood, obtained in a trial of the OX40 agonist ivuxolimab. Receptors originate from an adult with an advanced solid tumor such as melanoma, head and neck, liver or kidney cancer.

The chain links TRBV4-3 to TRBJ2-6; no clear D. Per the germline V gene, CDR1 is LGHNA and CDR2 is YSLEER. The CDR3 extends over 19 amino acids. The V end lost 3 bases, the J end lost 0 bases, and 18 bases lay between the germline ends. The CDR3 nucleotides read TGCGCCAGCAGCCAGGACCATCCCCGGAGTGTCTCTGGGGCCAACGTCCTGACTTTC. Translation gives CASSQDHPRSVSGANVLTF.

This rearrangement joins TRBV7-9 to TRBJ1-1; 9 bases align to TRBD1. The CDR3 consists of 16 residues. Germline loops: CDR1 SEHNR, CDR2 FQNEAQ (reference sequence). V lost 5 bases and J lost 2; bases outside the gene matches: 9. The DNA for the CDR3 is TGTGCCAGCAGCATCGGGACAGGGAGCCAAAACACTGAAGCTTTCTTT. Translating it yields CASSIGTGSQNTEAFF.

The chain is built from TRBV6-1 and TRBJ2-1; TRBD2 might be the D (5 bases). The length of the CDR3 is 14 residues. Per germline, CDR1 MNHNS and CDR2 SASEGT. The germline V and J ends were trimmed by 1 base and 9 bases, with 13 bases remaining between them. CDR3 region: CASSEVGLAGEQFF. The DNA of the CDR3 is TGTGCCAGCAGTGAAGTGGGTCTGGCGGGTGAGCAGTTCTTC.

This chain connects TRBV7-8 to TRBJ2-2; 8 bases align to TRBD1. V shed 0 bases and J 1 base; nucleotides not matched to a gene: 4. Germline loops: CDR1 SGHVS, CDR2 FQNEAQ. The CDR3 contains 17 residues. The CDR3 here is CASSLARDRRNTGELFF. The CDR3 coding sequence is TGTGCCAGCAGCTTAGCGAGGGACAGGAGGAACACCGGGGAGCTGTTTTTT.

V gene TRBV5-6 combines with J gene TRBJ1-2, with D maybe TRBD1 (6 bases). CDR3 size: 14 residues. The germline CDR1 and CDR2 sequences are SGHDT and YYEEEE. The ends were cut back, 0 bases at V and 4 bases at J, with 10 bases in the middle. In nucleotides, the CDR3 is TGTGCCAGCAGCTTGGCGGGGGGCCTCTATGGCTACACCTTC. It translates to CASSLAGGLYGYTF. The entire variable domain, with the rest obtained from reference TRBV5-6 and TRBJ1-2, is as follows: DAGVTQSPTHLIKTRGQQVTLRCSPKSGHDTVSWYQQALGQGPQFIFQYYEEEERQRGNFPDRFSGHQFPNYSSELNVNALLLGDSALYLCASSLAGGLYGYTFGSGTRLTVV.

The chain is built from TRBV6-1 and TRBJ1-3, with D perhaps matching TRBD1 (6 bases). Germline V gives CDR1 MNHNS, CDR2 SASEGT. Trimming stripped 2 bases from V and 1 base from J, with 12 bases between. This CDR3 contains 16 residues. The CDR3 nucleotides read TGTGCCAGCAGTGAACTGGAACAGGGTTCTGGAAACACCATATATTTT. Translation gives CASSELEQGSGNTIYF.

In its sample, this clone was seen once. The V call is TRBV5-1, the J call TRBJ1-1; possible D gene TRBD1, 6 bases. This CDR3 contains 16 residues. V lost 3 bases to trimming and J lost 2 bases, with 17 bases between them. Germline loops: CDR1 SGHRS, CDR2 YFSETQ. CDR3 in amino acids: CASSYTGQFSNTEAFF. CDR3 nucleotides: TGCGCCAGCAGCTATACAGGACAGTTTTCCAACACTGAAGCTTTCTTT.